The rows below give T cell receptor beta chains drawn from one sample of a study of OX40 agonist ivuxolimab in advanced cancers. The table came from immunoSEQ multiplex PCR; TCRdb's copy has only in-frame clones and leaves some out. The sample records about 59,000 clones, 65% to 85% being singletons. The source was CD4+ or CD8+ T cells sorted from blood, collected in a trial of the OX40 agonist ivuxolimab. These receptors all stem from an adult with an advanced solid tumor such as melanoma, head and neck, liver or kidney cancer. Each CDR3 is given without its conserved first and last residue. Fields, in order: V gene, CDR3 protein.

TRBV19,ASSFAASGPRSGELF
TRBV27,ASSLRGGYGYT
TRBV6-1,ASRIQGDQPQH
TRBV18,ASSPPSGQGAYEQY
TRBV18,ASSPIRGESTEAF
TRBV7-9,ASSPPVAGPLRDYT
TRBV5-8,ASSFTPGQRGNTIY
TRBV13,ASSLGTGRLSDYGYT
TRBV4-2,ASSGGKTSGSDTQY
TRBV7-8,ASSLDTGFNEQF
TRBV10-2,ASTFNFKDEQY
TRBV27,ASSRQGTNYGYT
TRBV19,ASSTPPRMGGGSQPQH
TRBV7-2,ASSQGRVKLSTDTQY
TRBV7-9,ASSPDRSFLEAF
TRBV5-1,ASSPTVVAYSYEQY
TRBV10-1,ASSLGTPQETQY
TRBV7-8,ASSPTSPDYEQY
TRBV5-1,ASSLSPQGSAVGANVLT
TRBV6-5,ASSYSTSGGSEQY
TRBV29-1,SVAGAVGTGELF
TRBV6-1,ASSGNGGAPPDTQY
TRBV15,ATSRDGGEAKNIQY
TRBV15,ATSTRQGARDEQF
TRBV19,ASANRVSYTEAF
TRBV4-1,ASSQDWGDAGDEQF
TRBV30,AWTTGVFGNTIY
TRBV30,AWSVEIEAF
TRBV7-2,ASSLGPGGDGYT
TRBV19,ASSIAPVGTDTQY
TRBV7-8,ASSLVTGRWENIQY
TRBV19,ASSSTGNPYISEQF
TRBV4-3,ASSQDQGRNTIY
TRBV6-5,ASSYPPGAGNTEAF
TRBV5-1,ASSPGTGSYEQY
TRBV7-2,ASSLQGFNNSPLH
TRBV6-5,ASSYNAVNTEAF
TRBV6-1,ASSEQSYRELF
TRBV9,ASSPTGSYNEQF
TRBV6-5,ASRETGQYYEQY
TRBV5-1,ASSFLGLAGFVEGETQY
TRBV7-9,ASSFRDNGGSGANVLT
TRBV5-1,ASSPGEAVYLTEAF
TRBV2,ASSNEITDTQY
TRBV7-7,ASSIGQGVYGELF
TRBV30,AWSGGGSSGANVLT
TRBV7-8,ASSPTSNQPQH
TRBV7-7,ASSLAAGGWNEQF